This is a list of T cell receptor beta chains from one sample in a study of identical twins. Via MiXCR, TCRdb re-called the 5' RACE reads, giving one row per CDR3 protein. In the table there are roughly 250,000 distinct CDR3 sequences, over 12% of which are singletons. What was sequenced was memory (CD45RO+) T cells sorted from blood. All receptors come from a woman under 30 in good health. The CDR3 runs from the conserved cysteine through the conserved F or W. The D gene is left open where the match is weak. Expanded clones get a size class; other rows say once, few or many, or leave the size out.

D	J	size	V	DNA	CDR3
-	TRBJ2-6	few	TRBV4-3	TGCGCCAGCAGCCAAGAGAACCGAATCTCTGGGGCCAACGTCCTGACTTTC	CASSQENRISGANVLTF
TRBD2	TRBJ2-5	-	TRBV5-1	TGCGCCAGCAGTGACGGGGGGAACCAAGAGACCCAGTACTTC	CASSDGGNQETQYF
TRBD1	TRBJ1-1	few	TRBV5-1	TGCGCCAGCAGCTCAACAGGGGCCTGGACTGAAGCTTTCTTT	CASSSTGAWTEAFF
-	TRBJ2-2	many	TRBV7-9	TGTGCCAGCAGCCCCGCGCTGCGAGGTGGGGAGCTGTTTTTT	CASSPALRGGELFF
-	TRBJ1-2	-	TRBV25-1	TGTGCCAGCACAGCACCCGGACAGCGATCGGGTGGCTACACCTTC	CASTAPGQRSGGYTF
TRBD2	TRBJ2-1	many	TRBV11-2	TGTGCCAGCAGCTTAACGACGGGAGGGCCCGGGAGTGAGCAGTTCTTC	CASSLTTGGPGSEQFF
TRBD1	TRBJ2-6	once	TRBV7-2	TGTGCCAGCAGCTTGGCAGGGGGAAGGGACGTCCTGACTTTC	CASSLAGGRDVLTF
TRBD1	TRBJ2-7	-	TRBV20-1	TGCAGTGCTTCTTCCTATCTAGGGGGCGGAATATTC	CSASSYLGGGIF
TRBD2	TRBJ2-1	-	TRBV3-1	TGTGCCAGCAGCCAGGGCGGGAGTGTCTATGAGCAGTTCTTC	CASSQGGSVYEQFF
TRBD2	TRBJ2-7	-	TRBV5-1	TGCGCCAGCAGCTTTCCACTAGCGGGTAAAGGCGAGCAGTACTTC	CASSFPLAGKGEQYF
-	TRBJ1-1	-	TRBV3-1	TGTGCCAGCAGCCAAGATCGGGCTTTGAAAGCTTTCTTT	CASSQDRALKAFF
-	TRBJ2-2	-	TRBV5-8	TGTGCCAGCAGCCCGGGACAAATAAATACCGGGGAGCTGTTTTTT	CASSPGQINTGELFF
-	TRBJ2-7	-	TRBV20-1	TGCAGTGTCGGGACTCCAACTACCTACGAGCAGTACTTC	CSVGTPTTYEQYF
-	TRBJ2-1	few	TRBV12-3/TRBV12-4	TGTGCCAGCAGTCACGGGACTCCCATCTACAATGAGCAGTTCTTC	CASSHGTPIYNEQFF
TRBD1	TRBJ1-2	-	TRBV18	TGTGCCAGCTCAATACAGGGGGTTAACTATGGCTACACCTTC	CASSIQGVNYGYTF
-	TRBJ1-5	-	TRBV11-2	TGTGCCAGCAGCGAGACGATGCTTAGCAATCAGCCCCAGCATTTT	CASSETMLSNQPQHF
-	TRBJ2-5	-	TRBV5-1	TGCGCCAGCAGCTTGGGGGCAGAGGAAGAGACCCAGTACTTC	CASSLGAEEETQYF
-	TRBJ2-5	few	TRBV11-3	TGTGCCAGCAGCTTTGGCCCGAGTCGCCGGGAGACCCAGTACTTC	CASSFGPSRRETQYF
-	TRBJ2-7	-	TRBV7-2	TGTGCCAGCAGCTTAAATCGTTACGAGCAGTACTTC	CASSLNRYEQYF
-	TRBJ1-1	few	TRBV12-3/TRBV12-4	TGTGCCAGCACCTTTAGGGATGCGAACACTGAAGCTTTCTTT	CASTFRDANTEAFF
TRBD1	TRBJ2-7	many	TRBV20-1	TGCAGTGCTAGAGATTTCCGACAGGGGGGATACGAGCAGTACTTC	CSARDFRQGGYEQYF
TRBD2	TRBJ2-1	few	TRBV27	TGTGCCAGCAGACACGGGGGGAGCGAGCAGTTCTTC	CASRHGGSEQFF
TRBD1	TRBJ1-6	many	TRBV2	TGTGCCAGCAGTAGGACAGGTGATAATTCACCCCTCCACTTT	CASSRTGDNSPLHF
TRBD1	TRBJ2-4	few	TRBV5-1	TGCGCCAGCAGCTTTCGAGACAGGGTGGTGAACATTCAGTACTTC	CASSFRDRVVNIQYF
TRBD2	TRBJ2-3	-	TRBV5-6	TGTGCCAGCAGCTTTCAACCCAGCGGGATACCATTAAGCACAGATACGCAGTATTTT	CASSFQPSGIPLSTDTQYF
-	TRBJ2-5	-	TRBV18	TGTGCCAGCTCACCACAGGGACGGGAGACCCAGTACTTC	CASSPQGRETQYF
TRBD2	TRBJ2-2	-	TRBV9	TGTGCCAGCAGCGTAGGACCTAGCGGGAGGGCCACCGGGGAGCTGTTTTTT	CASSVGPSGRATGELFF
-	TRBJ1-5	few	TRBV11-1	TGTGCCAGCAGCTTGCCATCGGGACCCCGGCATAGCAATCAGCCCCAGCATTTT	CASSLPSGPRHSNQPQHF
-	TRBJ2-2	-	TRBV7-9	TGTGCCAGCAGCCGGGCCTACACCGGGGAGCTGTTTTTT	CASSRAYTGELFF
-	TRBJ2-4	few	TRBV2	TGTGCCAGCAGGCATCAGGGACTCAGGGGGGACATTCAGTACTTC	CASRHQGLRGDIQYF
TRBD1	TRBJ1-2	few	TRBV2	TGTGCCAGCAGTGGACAGGGGGCATCCTATGGCTACACCTTC	CASSGQGASYGYTF
TRBD1	TRBJ2-1	-	TRBV7-7	TGTGCCAGCAGCTTAGGTGGGACAGGGGCCAATGAGCAGTTCTTC	CASSLGGTGANEQFF
-	TRBJ1-5	many	TRBV15	TGTGCCACCAGCAGATGGGCTCAGACTAGCAATCAGCCCCAGCATTTT	CATSRWAQTSNQPQHF
-	TRBJ2-7	few	TRBV6-5	TGTGCCAGCAGTTACGCGGTGGCCTCCTACGAGCAGTACTTC	CASSYAVASYEQYF
TRBD1	TRBJ2-5	few	TRBV14	TGTGCCAGCAGCCAAGGGACAGGGGGTTACCAAGAGACCCAGTACTTC	CASSQGTGGYQETQYF
-	TRBJ2-7	few	TRBV29-1	TGCAGCGTTGATGGTAACTCCGACGAGCAGTACTTC	CSVDGNSDEQYF
-	TRBJ2-1	-	TRBV7-2	TGTGCCAGCAGCTTTACTAGGCTTCAGTACAATGAGCAGTTCTTC	CASSFTRLQYNEQFF
-	TRBJ1-1	few	TRBV6-5	TGTGCCAGCAGTTTACTAAAAGGGGCAGGCACTGAAGCTTTCTTT	CASSLLKGAGTEAFF
TRBD1	TRBJ2-7	few	TRBV25-1	TGTGCCAGCAGCGCAGGGGGCATTACCTACGAGCAGTACTTC	CASSAGGITYEQYF
-	TRBJ2-1	few	TRBV19	TGTGCCAGTAGTAAACCGGGCCGCATAGTGATGGGTGATGAGCAGTTCTTC	CASSKPGRIVMGDEQFF
-	TRBJ1-1	many	TRBV20-1	TGCAGTGCTCAGGACAGAAACACTGAAGCTTTCTTT	CSAQDRNTEAFF
TRBD2	TRBJ2-1	few	TRBV4-1	TGCGCCAGCAGCCAAGTTGCGGGAGAGGGAGAGCAGTTCTTC	CASSQVAGEGEQFF
-	TRBJ2-7	few	TRBV6-1	TGTGCCAGCAGTCTGCCGGAAACGACCTACGAGCAGTACTTC	CASSLPETTYEQYF
-	TRBJ2-3	many	TRBV14	TGTGCCAGCAGCCAAGACAACGCAGATACGCAGTATTTT	CASSQDNADTQYF
-	TRBJ1-2	-	TRBV25-1	TGTGCCAGCAGTGTTTCCGGGACGGTCTTCTATGGCTACACCTTC	CASSVSGTVFYGYTF
TRBD1	TRBJ2-2	many	TRBV12-3/TRBV12-4	TGTGCCAGCAGCGGGACAGGGTGGACCGGGGAGCTGTTTTTT	CASSGTGWTGELFF
TRBD1	TRBJ2-7	few	TRBV20-1	TGCAGTGCCGAAGGAGGGACAGGGGGTATGGAGCAGTACTTC	CSAEGGTGGMEQYF
-	TRBJ2-1	many	TRBV9	TGTGCCAGCAGCGATCTATCTTCGGGGGCAGAGCAGTTCTTC	CASSDLSSGAEQFF
TRBD1	TRBJ2-5	few	TRBV12-5	TGTGCTAGTGGTTTGGGACAGGGGAGTACCCTGTCAGAGACCCAGTACTTC	CASGLGQGSTLSETQYF
-	TRBJ2-7	-	TRBV15	TGTGCCACCAGCAGAGATAGCGAGCAGTACTTC	CATSRDSEQYF